Listed here is a single TCR beta chain. The antigen this receptor binds is unknown. No quality values exist for individual bases; no much larger clone is one base distant. The V end gives up 1 base and the J end 1 base, leaving 2 bases in the junction not matched to a gene. CDR1 and CDR2, looked up from the germline V gene (reference sequence), are LNHDA and SQIVND. The CDR3 spans 15 residues, from the cysteine through the phenylalanine. Of all the DNA, just the CDR3 is kept, 45 bases in frame from base 1. This sample is drawn from a study of cytomegalovirus exposure and HLA in healthy donors (dated by TCRdb to 2015 to 2018). As for the study more broadly: According to an earlier analysis of several hundred of the donors, about 179 million T cells yielded 100 million or so unique TCR beta sequences and about 280 Gb of sequence data. The study used immunosequencing to profile the T cell repertoires of more than 650 subjects and linked those repertoires to cytomegalovirus serostatus. Genome-wide SNP genotypes for about 65% of the 666 donors were used in a later genetic analysis, which treated that subset as a discovery cohort. Typing coverage varied by locus: about 629-640 donors for A, B, C, DRB1 and DQB1; roughly 520 for DQA1; about 590 for DPA1; 450 to 480 for DPB1. An early release covering about 600 HLA-typed donors comprised 250 to 350 gigabases of sequencing data and roughly 86 million unique TCR sequences. Among roughly 400 genotyped donors of the cohort, an average of about 220,000 unique TCR beta nucleotide sequences was sequenced per donor, of which approximately 18% were non-productive. Donor age, sex, ethnicity and CMV serostatus were compiled alongside the repertoire data. All discovery cohort repertoires had been generated using a single sequencing platform. A later analysis re-examined previously published TCR beta repertoires from just over 650 donors and added high-resolution HLA genotyping to investigate patterns of TCR occurrence. An earlier analysis of 587 of the donors used high-throughput TCR beta sequencing to judge whether each TCR beta V gene segment behaved as functional or pseudogenic. HLA typing covered class I and class II loci at four-digit resolution. Several DR-DQ haplotypes were treated as single units for association and clustering because of strong linkage in the cohort. The study combined high-throughput TCR immunosequencing, statistical association of individual TCRs with disease status, and machine learning to predict cytomegalovirus infection status. Rather than using new phenotypic data, the later analysis identified candidate immune exposures from TCR beta sequences and from how often those sequences occurred across donors. The study aimed to test whether signatures of past pathogen exposure could be identified by cataloging public T cell receptors. In addition to the first cohort of around 670 subjects, a separate validation cohort of 120 different subjects was used. The genetic ancestry cluster associated with self-reported Caucasian donors included 70% to 85% of the 398 genotyped donors.

The cohort was made up of about 610 healthy bone marrow donors. At the time of sampling, every cohort member was nominally healthy, though immune exposures that went unrecorded were likely present. The donor tested CMV seropositive and was one of the 289 seropositive cohort members. Every donor gave a peripheral blood sample, and the peripheral blood mononuclear cells from that sample were used for TCR beta sequencing. Genomic DNA extraction from the blood cell samples was performed with the Qiagen DNeasy Blood Extraction Kit. Overall results and qualifications from the work: A later analysis associated about 18,000 TCR beta sequences with specific HLA alleles at a false discovery rate of 0.05. In a later analysis, several top co-occurrence clusters were reported to appear linked to parvovirus B19, influenza, CMV and Epstein-Barr virus. The presence/absence analyses assumed that sequencing depth was roughly uniform across donors, and that assumption may not be true. Because the 87-base-pair reads could not distinguish some IMGT-functional V segments, including TRBV6-2 and TRBV6-3, those segments were excluded. Correlated functional status among segregating V segments might reflect linkage disequilibrium, but an unknown experimental factor could not be ruled out. A total of about 180 TCR beta chains were listed by the study as associated with cytomegalovirus. Immune exposure information for the cohort was limited to CMV serostatus. A further reported finding was that TCR beta sequences accurately predicted the HLA-A and HLA-B alleles for most subjects in the first cohort. In a later analysis, HLA-associated TCR beta chains were found to be more clonally expanded and to have lower generation probabilities than equally common non-associated chains. The authors suggested that the approach could potentially be extended to other disease states and immunological phenotypes. A group of highly shared sequence variants was considered likely to be a technical artifact of the sequencing pipeline. This cohort had only TCR beta chains sequenced, and the lack of alpha or paired-chain data limited which features could be detected. In vitro tests confirmed that a few of the cytomegalovirus-associated TCR beta chains recognize cytomegalovirus antigens. A later genetic analysis reported fewer N-insertions in productive TCRs among donors in an Asian-associated ancestry cluster than the roughly 720-donor mean. Because counts were too low, approximately 18 rarely observed V segments, including chromosome 9 orphons, were excluded from the earlier analysis of some 540 of the donors. When HLA alleles, especially DR and DQ, strongly co-occurred, TCR associations were difficult to assign to individual alleles. V-gene and J-gene trimming of TCR beta chains was associated with a missense DCLRE1C variant in a later genetic analysis, and the association was replicated in an independent cohort. Because HLA typing was unavailable for some donors at each locus, only the typed subset was used in association tests. Cytomegalovirus status was reported to be diagnosed by the classifier with high specificity and sensitivity in both the original and validation cohorts. In an earlier analysis of 587 of the donors, most TCR beta V segments appeared in productive rearrangements about 87% or about 30% of the time, broadly matching IMGT annotations. According to a later analysis, most CMV-associated TCR beta chains appeared to be HLA-restricted, and the HLA associations seemed to be driven largely by CMV exposure. In a later analysis, TCR association rates were found to vary across HLA loci, with the most associated TCRs seen for DRB1 alleles and the fewest for HLA-C alleles. Across donors, most TCR sequences were observed very rarely, whereas some public TCRs were present in many individuals.

Library creation used the immunoSEQ multiplex PCR assay. The multiplex PCR relied on a mix of 60 forward primers for TCR Vbeta segments and 13 reverse primers for TCR Jbeta segments. The CDR3 region of rearranged TCR beta genes was amplified from genomic DNA by a multiplex PCR assay. The amplified TCR beta libraries were sequenced on the Illumina HiSeq System as 87-base-pair reads. The published analysis was carried out like this. A later analysis counted about 80 million unique TCR beta chains across the 500 to 850 repertoires, and 10 million to 12 million of these chains were shared by at least two donors. To remove PCR and sequencing errors, raw reads were error-corrected and collapsed into unique sequences using a nearest-neighbor algorithm that merged closely related sequences. To assign V, D and J gene segments, CDR3 sequences were aligned to IMGT reference sequences. For a sequence to be retained, at least a six-nucleotide match to both a V gene segment and a J gene segment was required. Rearrangements were classified as productive when the CDR3 lacked stop codons and remained in frame with V and J, and all other rearrangements were classified as non-productive. Following IMGT convention, CDR3 was defined as the stretch from the second conserved V-encoded cysteine up to the conserved J-encoded phenylalanine. The earlier analysis of some 540 of the donors excluded any sequence lacking an unambiguous match to a single V gene segment. An earlier analysis of 587 of the donors called V segments functional above 56.7% productive rearrangements and segregating when the between-donor standard deviation exceeded 5%. A statistical classification framework was developed to diagnose cytomegalovirus status using the catalog of TCR beta chain sequences. In a later analysis, V and J genes were assigned by comparing TCR nucleotide sequences against IMGT/GENE-DB human TR gene sequences. A later analysis assigned CDR3 sequences and most-parsimonious VDJ recombination scenarios with the TCRdist pipeline. In a later analysis, each TCR beta chain was defined by its CDR3 amino acid sequence together with its V-gene family, and reads without a unique V-gene family were excluded. A later analysis removed several hundred highly shared, low-generation-probability nucleotide sequences to deal with suspected cross-contamination and a sequencing artifact. A later analysis calculated a clonal expansion index for each public chain from normalized within-repertoire ranks of inferred template counts. Generation probabilities in a later analysis came from a VDJ recombination model fitted to out-of-frame rearrangements, and those results were checked against IGoR. In a later analysis, TCR-TCR, TCR-HLA and TCR-CMV co-occurrence was scored with hypergeometric tests, and a repertoire-size bias correction was applied to TCR pairs. In a later analysis, false discovery rates were estimated by permuting HLA or CMV assignments 20 times. In a later analysis, co-occurring TCRs were grouped using DBSCAN, and TCRdist sequence similarity was added for clustering within HLA-allele-positive subsets. For co-occurrence clustering, repertoires with fewer than 30,000 or more than 120,000 public chains were excluded, along with roughly 5 repertoires with anomalous nucleotide sharing. TCRdb took this table from immuneACCESS and kept in-frame rearrangements with V and J called. Such tables lack part of the clones; where checked against another copy, unresolved V genes explain under half of the gap, and the rest is unexplained. Clonal size and the V and J genes are those of that table, whereas D and trimming came from the DNA. The sample has about 120,000 clones on record, roughly 82% of them singletons. 5.8% of the sample is held by the ten biggest clonotypes.

The sequencing input was PBMCs. The chain was built from TRBV19 and TRBJ1-1, with 8 bases matching TRBD1. The TCR was taken from a man younger than 35 in good health and CMV-seropositive. This receptor carries the CDR3 CASSIGGQGNTEAFF. The sequenced DNA: TGTGCCAGTAGTATAGGTGGACAGGGGAACACTGAAGCTTTCTTT.